A single sample is the source of the 22 T cell receptor beta chains below, sequenced in a study of shared clonotypes between healthy human individuals. Method: immunoSEQ multiplex PCR; TCRdb's copy keeps in-frame clones and lacks some. The sample lists 2.3 million or so clones, about 92% occurring once. The source material was naive CD4+ T cells from PBMCs. Subset noted: CD45RA+ positively selected. The receptor source for this set is a young man in good health. Some clones in this sample may be carry-over from other donors' samples.

As to this clone: Different DNA sequences within this sample yield the same CDR3. The CDR3 DNA follows: TGTGCCAGTAGTATAGTTGGGGGGCTTGAGACCCAGTACTTC. It translates to CASSIVGGLETQYF. This chain joins TRBV19 and TRBJ2-5; D is possibly TRBD1 or TRBD2 (6 bases each). The CDR3 loop spans 14 amino acids. Germline values: CDR1 LNHDA, CDR2 SQIVND (reference sequence). Trimming stripped 1 base from V and 5 bases from J, with 11 bases between.

To note about this clone: The sample has other DNA sequences that encode this CDR3 too. The gene calls are TRBV18 and TRBJ2-7, with TRBD1 matching 8 bases. This CDR3 comprises 15 residues. J lost 2 bases, V lost 2 bases, and 5 bases had no gene match. Germline loops: CDR1 KGHSH, CDR2 LQKENI. Here the CDR3 DNA reads TGTGCCAGCTCACCAGGGACAGGATCTACCTACGAGCAGTACTTC. Amino acid sequence: CASSPGTGSTYEQYF.

V usage is TRBV6-6 and J usage is TRBJ2-1; D possibly corresponds to TRBD2 (6 bases). V was pared by 7 bases and J by 6 bases, with 13 bases between. This CDR3 has 13 amino acids. Germline V gene sequence: CDR1 MNHNY, CDR2 SVGAGI (reference sequence). The CDR3 sequence is CASTGLAINEQFF. The CDR3 DNA follows: TGTGCCAGCACTGGGCTAGCGATCAATGAGCAGTTCTTC.

This sequence joins TRBV19 and TRBJ2-7, with a tentative D call TRBD1 (5 bases). V gave up 5 bases and J gave up 6 bases, with 14 bases separating them. Germline CDR1 is LNHDA and CDR2 is SQIVND (reference sequence). The CDR3 totals 13 residues. CDR3 residues: CASSSTHRSEQYF. CDR3 nucleotide sequence: TGTGCCAGTAGTTCGACCCACAGGTCCGAGCAGTACTTC. Full variable domain (outside the CDR3, taken from reference TRBV19 and TRBJ2-7): DGGITQSPKYLFRKEGQNVTLSCEQNLNHDAMYWYRQDPGQGLRLIYYSQIVNDFQKGDIAEGYSVSREKKESFPLTVTSAQKNPTAFYLCASSSTHRSEQYFGPGTRLTVT.

This clone was counted a few times. The rearrangement uses TRBV28 and TRBJ2-3; TRBD2 is a possible D gene (5 bases). The CDR3 is 12 residues long. Germline CDR1 and CDR2: MDHEN and SYDVKM. Deletions cut 6 bases from V and 7 bases from J, with 11 bases between. The CDR3 DNA sequence: TGTGCCAGCAGAGCGCCCGGGAATACGCAGTATTTT. This sequence encodes CASRAPGNTQYF.

V and J are TRBV6-5 and TRBJ1-3; maybe TRBD1 (6 bases). The V gene's germline CDR1 is MNHEY and CDR2 SVGAGI. The CDR3 covers 14 residues. V lost 2 bases and J lost 11, with 16 bases in between. CDR3 sequence reads: CASSYRDIDFPIYF. Written as DNA, the CDR3 is TGTGCCAGCAGTTACCGGGACATCGACTTCCCCATATATTTT.

This chain joins TRBV19 and TRBJ1-2; 7 bases line up with TRBD1. Losses at the gene ends were 4 bases for V and 4 bases for J; bases not matched to a gene: 3. This CDR3 spans 13 amino acids. In germline, CDR1 is LNHDA, CDR2 SQIVND (reference sequence). The CDR3 spells CASSTGGFYGYTF. The CDR3 region has the DNA TGTGCCAGTAGTACAGGGGGATTCTATGGCTACACCTTC.

The chain has TRBV7-3 and TRBJ1-3, with D uncertain. The CDR3 length is 13 residues. Germline V gives CDR1 SGHTA, CDR2 FQGTGA. V lost 1 base and J lost 4, with 5 bases in between. The CDR3 DNA reads TGTGCCAGCAGCTTAATTGCCGGAAACACCATATATTTT. Protein product: CASSLIAGNTIYF.

V is TRBV5-1 and J is TRBJ2-7; 9 positions match TRBD2. Trimming took 4 bases from V and 6 from J; bases not matched to a gene: 20. CDR1 and CDR2 from the germline V gene are SGHRS and YFSETQ. The CDR3 covers 18 residues. For the CDR3, the DNA is TGCGCCAGCAGCCGGGGCGGGAGGGTTACCACCGGGGACCTCGAGCAGTACTTC. Translation gives CASSRGGRVTTGDLEQYF.

The CDR3 DNA sequence: TGCGCCAGCAGCCATTTCGTTGGGGAGACCCAGTACTTC. Encoded protein: CASSHFVGETQYF. The J gene is TRBJ2-5, the V gene TRBV4-1; no clear D gene. CDR1 is MGHRA and CDR2 is YSYEKL in the germline V gene. The V gene lost 3 bases and the J gene lost 5 bases, with 10 bases spanning the gap. The CDR3 is made up of 13 amino acids.

The chain couples TRBV5-8 to TRBJ1-1, with a weak D call TRBD1 (5 bases). The germline CDR1 and CDR2 sequences are SGHTS and YDEGEE. The CDR3 runs to 14 residues. With 4 bases removed from V and 2 bases from J, the gap between germline ends came to 12 bases. CDR3 in DNA: TGTGCCAGCAGCAACAGGTTTAGAAACACTGAAGCTTTCTTT. This gives the protein CASSNRFRNTEAFF.

This clone occurred once. Distinct nucleotide sequences in the sample also encode this CDR3. This chain links TRBV18 with TRBJ1-2; D possibly corresponds to TRBD1 (5 bases). CDR3 length equals 14 residues. V dropped 2 bases and J dropped 1 base, with 8 bases sitting between them. Per the germline V gene, CDR1 is KGHSH and CDR2 is LQKENI. This CDR3 is CASSPGTDNYGYTF. CDR3 bases: TGTGCCAGCTCACCAGGGACGGATAACTATGGCTACACCTTC.

The V gene is TRBV2, the J gene TRBJ1-2; D unclear. CDR3 length: 14 amino acids. The germline V gene encodes CDR1 SNHLY and CDR2 FYNNEI. Trimming took off 1 base at V and 5 bases at J, with 11 bases between the two ends. This CDR3 reads CASSEERRGYGYTF. In DNA, the CDR3 is TGTGCCAGCAGTGAAGAGAGGCGGGGATATGGCTACACCTTC.

The rearrangement uses TRBV5-1 and TRBJ2-1; possible D gene TRBD2, 5 bases. The V and J ends lost 4 bases and 4 bases respectively, with 15 bases between them. The CDR3 loop spans 15 amino acids. From germline, CDR1 is SGHRS and CDR2 YFSETQ. CDR3 amino acids: CASSPGETVYNEQFF. The CDR3 coding sequence is TGCGCCAGCAGCCCCGGGGAGACTGTTTACAATGAGCAGTTCTTC.

Comments on this clone: This sample also contains other DNA sequences that code for the same CDR3. V and J are TRBV18 and TRBJ2-4; a possible D gene is TRBD2 (6 bases). The CDR3 length is 16 residues. The germline V gene has CDR1 KGHSH and CDR2 LQKENI. V dropped 0 bases and J dropped 1 base, with 10 bases sitting between them. CDR3 DNA sequence: TGTGCCAGCTCACCACCGGAGGGGAGGGCCAAAAACATTCAGTACTTC. Translating it yields CASSPPEGRAKNIQYF. Full variable domain (remainder filled in from reference TRBV18 and TRBJ2-4): NAGVMQNPRHLVRRRGQEARLRCSPMKGHSHVYWYRQLPEEGLKFMVYLQKENIIDESGMPKERFSAEFPKEGPSILRIQQVVRGDSAAYFCASSPPEGRAKNIQYFGAGTRLSVL.

This rearrangement joins TRBV30 to TRBJ2-3, with TRBD2 matching 10 bases. Per the germline V gene, CDR1 is GTSNPN and CDR2 is SVGIG (reference sequence). V lost 2 bases to trimming and J lost 2 bases; unmatched junction nucleotides: 7. CDR3 length equals 16 residues. The CDR3 DNA sequence: TGTGCCTGGAGTAAAGTAGCGGGAGGACTCACAGATACGCAGTATTTT. This translates into CAWSKVAGGLTDTQYF.

This clone appeared a few times. The chain employs TRBV5-4 and TRBJ1-1; unclear D gene. There are 14 residues in the CDR3. V dropped 4 bases and J dropped 2 bases, with 12 bases sitting between them. Germline lookup yields CDR1 SGHNT and CDR2 YYREEE (reference sequence). The CDR3 DNA is TGTGCCAGCAGCCCGGGATCGTCCAACACTGAAGCTTTCTTT. The encoded protein is CASSPGSSNTEAFF.

V is TRBV10-3 and J is TRBJ2-1; 10 nucleotides line up with TRBD1. Germline loops: CDR1 ENHRY, CDR2 SYGVKD. This CDR3 has 14 amino acids. V lost 8 bases and J lost 6; bases outside the gene matches: 7. The CDR3 DNA sequence: TGTGCCATCGCTCCGGGACAGGGGCCCAATGAGCAGTTCTTC. The encoded protein is CAIAPGQGPNEQFF.

This sequence joins TRBV11-2 and TRBJ2-6; no clear D. Germline CDR1 reads SGHAT; CDR2 reads FQNNGV. V was clipped by 6 bases and J by 0 bases, with 9 bases between them. The CDR3 runs 15 residues. The CDR3 bases are TGTGCCAGCAGTCCAAAGCTCTCTGGGGCCAACGTCCTGACTTTC. This translates into CASSPKLSGANVLTF.

The genes are TRBV27 and TRBJ1-1; no definite D call. Trimming took 1 base from V and 4 from J, leaving 13 bases between them. The germline gives CDR1 MNHEY, CDR2 SMNVEV (reference sequence). CDR3 length equals 15 residues. CDR3 bases: TGTGCCAGCAGTTTATTCGGAATCTGGGGCACTGAAGCTTTCTTT. Protein: CASSLFGIWGTEAFF.

The chain uses TRBV11-2 and TRBJ2-5, with D unclear. The CDR3 contains 12 residues. Trimming shortened V by 2 bases and J by 9 bases, and 10 bases separated the two germline ends. CDR1 and CDR2 from the germline V gene are SGHAT and FQNNGV. The CDR3 is CASSLTVRAQYF. The CDR3 DNA is TGTGCCAGCAGCTTAACGGTTCGGGCCCAGTACTTC.

The chain carries TRBV6-4 and TRBJ2-1, with D hard to call. Germline CDR1 MRHNA, CDR2 SNTAGT. Trimming removed 8 bases at V and 4 bases at J, with 9 bases between. The CDR3 runs 12 residues. CDR3: CASPPDYNEQFF. The CDR3 DNA reads as TGTGCCAGCCCTCCGGATTACAATGAGCAGTTCTTC.